This T cell receptor (beta chain) was retrieved from a study of human T cells and chemical hapten exposure (dated by TCRdb to the early 2020s). At the level of the whole study: For sensitization, 2% DPC in acetone was applied to a roughly 2 cm by roughly 2 cm area of upper inner arm skin. Throughout the study period of 20 to 30 weeks, patients also received therapeutic DPC doses to the scalp every week. Patch testing on the upper back used Finn chambers containing 0.01% DPC, with scoring done after 6 days according to International Contact Dermatitis Research Group standards. Alopecia areata with under or over 50% scalp involvement, alopecia totalis and alopecia universalis were represented in the patient cohort, which was mostly female. Libraries were combined into a pool for sequencing, and differences in TCR yield between samples came mainly from small differences in library volumes within the pool. This study followed changes in the peripheral blood TCR repertoire in vivo during primary and secondary sensitization of alopecia patients to the hapten diphenylcyclopropenone (DPC). Blood samples were taken from patients before sensitization (week 0) and then at 2, 6 and about 24 weeks after DPC sensitization. For TCR sequencing, blood came from 25 to 30 alopecia patients at anywhere from one to four time points (pre-sensitization, 2, 6 and 24 weeks).

This clonotype was seen a handful of times. The target of this receptor is not known. No base quality values were provided; no much bigger clone lies one nucleotide off. This specimen's time point label, interpreted: patch test 3, about 24 weeks after DPC sensitization. The sample's treatment or condition label, in plain terms: therapeutic diphenylcyclopropenone sensitization with weekly scalp DPC. Blood at each patch-test visit was drawn before the patch test was applied. Patients were considered eligible if aged 18 to 70, diagnosed with alopecia and deemed suitable for DPC therapy, and patients were excluded if pregnant. Unfractionated whole blood was collected in Tempus Blood RNA tubes, and total RNA was extracted from that blood. Library construction relied on RACE. Sequencing took place on a NextSeq 500. During library preparation, unique molecular identifiers were attached to individual cDNA molecules so that TCRs could be counted in a quantitative, reproducible way. Each blood RNA sample was used to sequence both TCR alpha and TCR beta chains. In the original analysis: Samples had a median of 95,638 TCRs, with a range from roughly 20,000 to 700,000. The Decombinator software suite was used to annotate the V, J and CDR3 of the TCR reads. For PS versus PT1 abundance plots, all samples were subsampled to the same number of TCRs (28,000). Expanded TCRs were defined as absent before sensitization and observed at least eight times at the 2-week time point. TCRdb took the public reads, trimmed them with fastp at Q25, ran MiXCR for clone calling and kept in-frame beta chains. Rows are combined by CDR3 protein, so each entry shows the most common genes and DNA. What appears here as the V and J calls and clone size reflects TCRdb's work, not the paper's. The sample contains tens of thousands of distinct CDR3 sequences, under 15% of them found a single time. The ten largest account for 5.7% of the sample.

Overall results and qualifications from the work: Patch test score was positively correlated with the number of PT1 expanded TCRs, with significance at thresholds 8, 16 and 32 but not at 4. After repeated subsampling, the strength of the expansion versus patch-test correlation and the threshold at which it became significant changed. DPC sensitization did not change the number of TCRs with a frequency above 1 in 1000, and there was no evidence of changes in global repertoire structure. Compared with pre-sensitization or healthy control sets, expanded TCRs formed significantly more large CDR3 similarity clusters, which is consistent with antigen-driven responses. Because all patients had alopecia, a presumed autoimmune disease, the immune response of the patients might differ from that of healthy individuals.

This material consisted of whole blood, taken in connection with sensitization to the hapten diphenylcyclopropenone (DPC). The TCR comes from a woman in her forties or fifties with alopecia areata. Some clones in this sample may be carry-over from other donors' samples.

The DNA sequence is as follows: TGCAGTGCTCGAAGTAGCGCGATGACAGATACGCAGTATTTT. It is translated as CSARSSAMTDTQYF. Recombination connected TRBV20-1 to TRBJ2-3, with TRBD2 tentatively as D gene (5 bases match). V lost 5 bases and J lost 3 bases; the stretch between them is 15 bases long. Measured from the cysteine to the phenylalanine, the CDR3 is 14 residues long. The read is trimmed to its CDR3 DNA, 42 bases read in frame from base 1. The germline V gene (reference sequence) supplies CDR1 DFQATT and CDR2 SNEGSKA.